The clone carrying this T cell receptor (beta chain) was detected once. The CDR3 has 13 residues. J lost 7 bases, V lost 4 bases, and 6 bases had no gene match. Germline V CDR1 and CDR2: SNHLY, FYNNEI. Authors' processing steps: Reference gene primer amplification yielded estimated nucleated cell counts. This table comes from immunoSEQ multiplex PCR, and its TCRdb copy is limited to in-frame clones, with some not included. V, J and clone size are taken as reported in that table, and D and trimming were inferred from the DNA itself. The sample shows approximately 69,000 clones, around 78% of them seen only once. The entry originates in a study of blood T cell repertoires in COVID-19. About the study: Acute and convalescent COVID-19 specimens originated in the United States, Italy and Spain. Nucleic acid was either cDNA or gDNA, and it came from T cells, B-cell-depleted T cells, or PBMCs.

This receptor was taken from a woman older than 75 with acute or convalescent COVID-19. The genes are TRBV2 and TRBJ1-1; TRBD1 agrees at 7 bases. The sequenced material came from peripheral blood. CDR3 coding DNA: TGTGCCAGCAGTGTCCGACAGGGTATTGAAGCTTTCTTT. This codes for CASSVRQGIEAFF.